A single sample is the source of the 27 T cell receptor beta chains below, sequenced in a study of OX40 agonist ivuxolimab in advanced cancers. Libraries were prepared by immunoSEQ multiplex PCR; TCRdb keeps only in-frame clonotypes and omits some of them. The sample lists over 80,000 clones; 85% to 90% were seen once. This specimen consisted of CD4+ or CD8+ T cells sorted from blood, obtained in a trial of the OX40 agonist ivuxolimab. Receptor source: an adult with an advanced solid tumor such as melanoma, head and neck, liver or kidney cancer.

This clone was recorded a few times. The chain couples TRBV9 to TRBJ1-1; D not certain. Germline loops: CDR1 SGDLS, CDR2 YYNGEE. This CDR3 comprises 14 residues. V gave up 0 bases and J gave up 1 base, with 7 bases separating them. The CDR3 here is CASSVDSANTEAFF. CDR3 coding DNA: TGTGCCAGCAGCGTAGATTCAGCGAACACTGAAGCTTTCTTT. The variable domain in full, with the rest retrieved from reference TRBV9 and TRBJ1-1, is DSGVTQTPKHLITATGQRVTLRCSPRSGDLSVYWYQQSLDQGLQFLIQYYNGEERAKGNILERFSAQQFPDLHSELNLSSLELGDSALYFCASSVDSANTEAFFGQGTRLTVV.

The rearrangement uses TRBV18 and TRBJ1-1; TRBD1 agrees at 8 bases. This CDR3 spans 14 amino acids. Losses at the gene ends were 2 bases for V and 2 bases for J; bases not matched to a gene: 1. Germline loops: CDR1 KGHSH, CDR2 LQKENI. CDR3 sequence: CASSPTGGNTEAFF. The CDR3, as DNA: TGTGCCAGCTCACCAACAGGGGGTAACACTGAAGCTTTCTTT.

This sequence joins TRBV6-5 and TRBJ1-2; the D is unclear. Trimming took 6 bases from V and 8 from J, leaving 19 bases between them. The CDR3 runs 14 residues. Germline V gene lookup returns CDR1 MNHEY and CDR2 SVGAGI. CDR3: CASSLRTFSVGYTF. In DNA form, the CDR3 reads TGTGCCAGCAGCCTTAGGACCTTCTCTGTCGGCTACACCTTC.

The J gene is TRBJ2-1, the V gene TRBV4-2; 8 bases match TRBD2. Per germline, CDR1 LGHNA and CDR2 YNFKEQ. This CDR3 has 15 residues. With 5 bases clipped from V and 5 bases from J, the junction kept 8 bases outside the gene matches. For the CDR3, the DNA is TGTGCCAGCAGCAACCCGGGACTAGGTCACAATGAGCAGTTCTTC. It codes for CASSNPGLGHNEQFF.

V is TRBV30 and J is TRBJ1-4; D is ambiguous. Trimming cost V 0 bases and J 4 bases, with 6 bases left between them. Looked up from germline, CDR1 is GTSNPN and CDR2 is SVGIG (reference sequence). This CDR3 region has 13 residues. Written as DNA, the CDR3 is TGTGCCTGGAGTGTAACGGGTAATGAAAAACTGTTTTTT. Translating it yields CAWSVTGNEKLFF.

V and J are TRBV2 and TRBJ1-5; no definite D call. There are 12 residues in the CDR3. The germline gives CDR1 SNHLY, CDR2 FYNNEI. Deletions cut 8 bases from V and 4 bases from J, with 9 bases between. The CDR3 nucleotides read TGTGCCAGCGGCGGCACAAATCAGCCCCAGCATTTT. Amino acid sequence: CASGGTNQPQHF.

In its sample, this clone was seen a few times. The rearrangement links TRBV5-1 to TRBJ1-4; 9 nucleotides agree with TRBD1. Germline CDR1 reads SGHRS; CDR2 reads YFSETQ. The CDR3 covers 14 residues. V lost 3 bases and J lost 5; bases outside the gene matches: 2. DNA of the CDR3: TGCGCCAGCAGCTCCGGGACAGGGAATGAAAAACTGTTTTTT. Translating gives CASSSGTGNEKLFF.

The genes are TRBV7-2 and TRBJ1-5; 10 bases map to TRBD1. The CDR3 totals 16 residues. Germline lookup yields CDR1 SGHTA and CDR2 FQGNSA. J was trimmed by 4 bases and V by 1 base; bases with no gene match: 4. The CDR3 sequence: CASSLGQGALNQPQHF. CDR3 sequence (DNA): TGTGCCAGCAGCTTAGGACAGGGGGCCTTAAATCAGCCCCAGCATTTT.

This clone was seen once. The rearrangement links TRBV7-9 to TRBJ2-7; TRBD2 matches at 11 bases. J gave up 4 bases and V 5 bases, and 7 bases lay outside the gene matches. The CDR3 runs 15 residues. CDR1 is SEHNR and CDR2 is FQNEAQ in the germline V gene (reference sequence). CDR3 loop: CASSPSSGRRYEQYF. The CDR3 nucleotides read TGTGCCAGCAGCCCCTCTAGCGGGAGGAGGTACGAGCAGTACTTC.

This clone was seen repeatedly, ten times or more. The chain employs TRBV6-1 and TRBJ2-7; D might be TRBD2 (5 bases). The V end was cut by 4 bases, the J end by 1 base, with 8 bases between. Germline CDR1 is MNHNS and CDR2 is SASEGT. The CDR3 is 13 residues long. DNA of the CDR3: TGTGCCAGCAGTGCAGGACTGTCCTACGAGCAGTACTTC. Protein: CASSAGLSYEQYF.

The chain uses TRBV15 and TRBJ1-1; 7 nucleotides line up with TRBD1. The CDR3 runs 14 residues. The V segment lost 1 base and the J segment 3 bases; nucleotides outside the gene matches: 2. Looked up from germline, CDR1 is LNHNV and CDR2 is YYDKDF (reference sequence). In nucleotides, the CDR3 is TGTGCCACCAGCAGAGGCGGACAGGACACTGAAGCTTTCTTT. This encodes CATSRGGQDTEAFF.

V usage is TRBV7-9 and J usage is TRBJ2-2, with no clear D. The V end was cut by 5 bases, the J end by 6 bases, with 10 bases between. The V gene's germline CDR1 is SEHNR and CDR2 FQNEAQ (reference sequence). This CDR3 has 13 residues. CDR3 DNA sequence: TGTGCCAGCAGCCGAAGTCAGGCCGGGGAGCTGTTTTTT. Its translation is CASSRSQAGELFF.

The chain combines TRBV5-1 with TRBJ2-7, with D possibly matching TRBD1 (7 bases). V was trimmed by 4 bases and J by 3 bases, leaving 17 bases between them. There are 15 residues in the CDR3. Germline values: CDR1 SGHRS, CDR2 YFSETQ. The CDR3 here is CASSPTGTAGYEQYF. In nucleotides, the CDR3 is TGCGCCAGCAGCCCCACCGGGACAGCGGGCTACGAGCAGTACTTC. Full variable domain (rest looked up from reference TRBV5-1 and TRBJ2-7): KAGVTQTPRYLIKTRGQQVTLSCSPISGHRSVSWYQQTPGQGLQFLFEYFSETQRNKGNFPGRFSGRQFSNSRSEMNVSTLELGDSALYLCASSPTGTAGYEQYFGPGTRLTVT.

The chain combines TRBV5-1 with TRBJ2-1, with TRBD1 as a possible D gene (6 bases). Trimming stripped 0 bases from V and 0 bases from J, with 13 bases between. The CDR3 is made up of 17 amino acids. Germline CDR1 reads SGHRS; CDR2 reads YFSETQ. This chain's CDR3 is CASSLGRGRSSYNEQFF. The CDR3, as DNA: TGCGCCAGCAGCTTGGGCAGGGGACGGAGCTCCTACAATGAGCAGTTCTTC. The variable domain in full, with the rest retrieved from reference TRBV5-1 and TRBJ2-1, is KAGVTQTPRYLIKTRGQQVTLSCSPISGHRSVSWYQQTPGQGLQFLFEYFSETQRNKGNFPGRFSGRQFSNSRSEMNVSTLELGDSALYLCASSLGRGRSSYNEQFFGPGTRLTVL.

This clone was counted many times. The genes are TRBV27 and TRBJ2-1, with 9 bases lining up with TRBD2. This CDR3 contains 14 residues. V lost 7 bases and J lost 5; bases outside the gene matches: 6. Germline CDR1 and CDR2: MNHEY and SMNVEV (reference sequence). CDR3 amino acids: CASKGLASHNEQFF. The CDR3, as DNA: TGTGCCAGCAAAGGACTAGCGTCCCACAATGAGCAGTTCTTC.

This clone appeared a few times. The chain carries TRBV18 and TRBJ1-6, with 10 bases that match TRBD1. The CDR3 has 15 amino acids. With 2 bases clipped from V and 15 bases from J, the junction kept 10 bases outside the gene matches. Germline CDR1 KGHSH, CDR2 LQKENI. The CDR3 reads CASSPVGTGDSNLHF. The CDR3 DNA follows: TGTGCCAGCTCACCAGTGGGGACAGGGGATTCTAACCTCCACTTT.

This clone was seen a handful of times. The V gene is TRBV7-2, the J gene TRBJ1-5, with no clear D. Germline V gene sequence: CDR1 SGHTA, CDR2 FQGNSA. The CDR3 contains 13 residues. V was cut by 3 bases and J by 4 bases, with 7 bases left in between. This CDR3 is CASSFASNQPQHF. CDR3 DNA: TGTGCCAGCAGCTTCGCCTCTAATCAGCCCCAGCATTTT.

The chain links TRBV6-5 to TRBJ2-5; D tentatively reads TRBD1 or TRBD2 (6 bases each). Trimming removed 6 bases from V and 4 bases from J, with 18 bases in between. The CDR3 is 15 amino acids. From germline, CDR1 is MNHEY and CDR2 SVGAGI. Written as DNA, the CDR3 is TGTGCCAGCAGCCGGACGGGGGCTAATTTAGAGACCCAGTACTTC. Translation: CASSRTGANLETQYF.

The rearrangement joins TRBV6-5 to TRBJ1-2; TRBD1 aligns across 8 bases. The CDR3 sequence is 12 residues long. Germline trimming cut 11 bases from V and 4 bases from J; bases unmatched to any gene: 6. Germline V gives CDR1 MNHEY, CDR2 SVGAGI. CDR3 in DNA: TGTGCCTGCCTGGACAGGGCCTATGGCTACACCTTC. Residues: CACLDRAYGYTF.

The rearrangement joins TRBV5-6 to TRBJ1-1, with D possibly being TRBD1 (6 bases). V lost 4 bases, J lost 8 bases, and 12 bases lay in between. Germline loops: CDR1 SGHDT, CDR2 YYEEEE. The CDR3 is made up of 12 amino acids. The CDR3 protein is CASSLWGAEAFF. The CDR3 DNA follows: TGTGCCAGCAGCCTTTGGGGGGCGGAAGCTTTCTTT.

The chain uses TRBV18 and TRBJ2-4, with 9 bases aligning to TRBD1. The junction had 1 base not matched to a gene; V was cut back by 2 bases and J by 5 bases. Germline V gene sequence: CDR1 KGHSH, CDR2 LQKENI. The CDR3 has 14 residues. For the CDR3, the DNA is TGTGCCAGCTCACCAAGGACAGGGGAAAACATTCAGTACTTC. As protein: CASSPRTGENIQYF.

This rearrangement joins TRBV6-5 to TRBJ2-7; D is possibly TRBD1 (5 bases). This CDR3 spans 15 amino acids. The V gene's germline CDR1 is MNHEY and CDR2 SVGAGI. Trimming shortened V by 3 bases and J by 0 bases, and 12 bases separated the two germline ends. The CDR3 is CASSYEQGSSYEQYF. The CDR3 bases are TGTGCCAGCAGTTATGAGCAGGGAAGCTCCTACGAGCAGTACTTC.

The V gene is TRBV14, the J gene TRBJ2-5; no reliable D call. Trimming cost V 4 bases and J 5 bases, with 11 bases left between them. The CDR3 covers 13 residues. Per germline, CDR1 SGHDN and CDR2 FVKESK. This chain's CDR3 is CASSRPSGETQYF. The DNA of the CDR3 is TGTGCCAGCAGCCGGCCGTCCGGGGAGACCCAGTACTTC.

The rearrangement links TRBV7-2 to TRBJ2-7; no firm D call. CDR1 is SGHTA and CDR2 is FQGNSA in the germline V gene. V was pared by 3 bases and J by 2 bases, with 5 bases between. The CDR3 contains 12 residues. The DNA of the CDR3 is TGTGCCAGCAGCTTTCTACCCTACGAGCAGTACTTC. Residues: CASSFLPYEQYF.

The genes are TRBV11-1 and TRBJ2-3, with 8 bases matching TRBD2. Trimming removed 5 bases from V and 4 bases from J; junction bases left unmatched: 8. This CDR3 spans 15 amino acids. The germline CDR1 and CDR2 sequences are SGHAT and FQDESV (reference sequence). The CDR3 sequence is CASSRQLAGSDTQYF. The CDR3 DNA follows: TGTGCCAGCAGCCGTCAGTTAGCGGGGTCAGATACGCAGTATTTT.

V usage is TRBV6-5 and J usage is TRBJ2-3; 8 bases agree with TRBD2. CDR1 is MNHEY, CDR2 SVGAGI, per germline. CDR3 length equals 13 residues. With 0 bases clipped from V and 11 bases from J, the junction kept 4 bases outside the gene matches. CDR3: CASSYSAGTRQYF. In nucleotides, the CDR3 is TGTGCCAGCAGTTACTCGGCCGGGACTAGGCAGTATTTT.

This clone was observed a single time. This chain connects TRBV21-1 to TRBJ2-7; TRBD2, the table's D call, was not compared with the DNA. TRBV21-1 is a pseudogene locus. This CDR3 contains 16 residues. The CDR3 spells CASSLCPGLLAYEQYF. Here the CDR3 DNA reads TGTGCCAGCAGCCTCTGTCCGGGACTCCTGGCCTACGAGCAGTACTTC.